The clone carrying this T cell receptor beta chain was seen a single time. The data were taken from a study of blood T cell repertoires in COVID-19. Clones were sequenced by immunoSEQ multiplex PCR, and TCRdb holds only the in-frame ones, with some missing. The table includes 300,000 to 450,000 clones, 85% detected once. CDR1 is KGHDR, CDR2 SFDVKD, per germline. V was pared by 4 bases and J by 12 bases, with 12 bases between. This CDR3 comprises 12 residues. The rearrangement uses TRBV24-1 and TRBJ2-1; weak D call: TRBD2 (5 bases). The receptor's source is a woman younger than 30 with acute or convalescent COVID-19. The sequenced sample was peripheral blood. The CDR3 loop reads CATSDEGSRQFF. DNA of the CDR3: TGTGCCACCAGTGACGAGGGATCGCGGCAGTTCTTC.